These 25 T cell receptor beta chains came from one sample sequenced in a study of CD8+ T cells in alopecia areata. Extracted RNA was reverse transcribed, and the resulting cDNA served as sequencing template. Here immunoSEQ multiplex PCR was the method, and the copy in TCRdb shows in-frame clones only, minus some. The table has approximately 91,000 clones, roughly 42% seen once. Sequenced: CD4+ T cells sorted from blood. The receptors stem from a human donor with alopecia areata.

This clone was seen only a few times. V is TRBV30 and J is TRBJ1-1; tentative D call: TRBD1 (5 bases). The CDR3 is 12 amino acids. Trimming took 3 bases from V and 5 from J, leaving 10 bases between them. CDR1 is GTSNPN, CDR2 SVGIG, per germline (reference sequence). CDR3 residues: CAWSQGSTEAFF. In DNA, the CDR3 is TGTGCCTGGAGCCAGGGTTCGACTGAAGCTTTCTTT.

This clone occurred a few times. The gene calls are TRBV29-1 and TRBJ2-3; 12 bases fit TRBD1. Germline lookup yields CDR1 SQVTM and CDR2 ANQGSEA. The V and J ends lost 6 bases and 3 bases, in that order; junction bases with no gene match: 7. This CDR3 comprises 15 residues. CDR3 DNA: TGCAGCGTGGCTCCGGGACAGGGGGCAACAGATACGCAGTATTTT. Its protein is CSVAPGQGATDTQYF.

The gene calls are TRBV28 and TRBJ2-2; weak D call: TRBD2 (6 bases). The CDR3 length is 12 residues. Germline values: CDR1 MDHEN, CDR2 SYDVKM. V lost 8 bases, J lost 4 bases, and 8 bases lay in between. CDR3 DNA: TGTGCCAGCGGGGGAGGCACCGGGGAGCTGTTTTTT. Residues: CASGGGTGELFF.

The J gene is TRBJ2-3, the V gene TRBV7-2, with a weak D call TRBD1 (5 bases). The germline V and J ends were trimmed by 5 bases and 2 bases, with 11 bases remaining between them. The length of the CDR3 is 14 residues. From germline, CDR1 is SGHTA and CDR2 FQGNSA. The CDR3 region is CASSQGHPTDTQYF. The CDR3 coding sequence is TGTGCCAGCAGCCAAGGACACCCCACAGATACGCAGTATTTT. Together with reference TRBV7-2 and TRBJ2-3, the CDR3 gives the full variable domain: GAGVSQSPSNKVTEKGKDVELRCDPISGHTALYWYRQSLGQGLEFLIYFQGNSAPDKSGLPSDRFSAERTGGSVSTLTIQRTQQEDSAVYLCASSQGHPTDTQYFGPGTRLTVL.

The V and J genes are TRBV30 and TRBJ2-1, with no clear D. Germline CDR1 reads GTSNPN; CDR2 reads SVGIG (reference sequence). V dropped 1 base and J dropped 6 bases, with 13 bases sitting between them. The CDR3 totals 14 residues. The CDR3 loop is CAWSELALSNEQFF. CDR3 nucleotide sequence: TGTGCCTGGAGTGAGTTAGCCCTATCCAATGAGCAGTTCTTC. Supplemented by reference TRBV30 and TRBJ2-1, the full variable domain reads SQTIHQWPATLVQPVGSPLSLECTVEGTSNPNLYWYRQAAGRGLQLLFYSVGIGQISSEVPQNLSASRPQDRQFILSSKKLLLSDSGFYLCAWSELALSNEQFFGPGTRLTVL.

The chain uses TRBV6-5 and TRBJ1-2; D remains ambiguous. Trimming left V 6 bases short and J 5 bases short, with 10 bases between. The CDR3 spans 12 residues. Germline V lookup: CDR1 MNHEY, CDR2 SVGAGI. The DNA of the CDR3 is TGTGCCAGCAGAGTTTCGGGGTATGGCTACACCTTC. Its translation: CASRVSGYGYTF.

This clone has just a few counts. The rearrangement joins TRBV7-2 to TRBJ1-2, with D hard to call. The CDR3 has 14 amino acids. CDR1 SGHTA and CDR2 FQGNSA come from the germline V gene. With 1 base removed from V and 1 base from J, the gap between germline ends came to 7 bases. CDR3 nucleotide sequence: TGTGCCAGCAGCTTAGACAGTAATAACTATGGCTACACCTTC. This codes for CASSLDSNNYGYTF. Full variable domain (remainder filled in from reference TRBV7-2 and TRBJ1-2): GAGVSQSPSNKVTEKGKDVELRCDPISGHTALYWYRQSLGQGLEFLIYFQGNSAPDKSGLPSDRFSAERTGGSVSTLTIQRTQQEDSAVYLCASSLDSNNYGYTFGSGTRLTVV.

This chain links TRBV5-1 with TRBJ2-1; D perhaps matches TRBD1 (6 bases). This CDR3 spans 12 amino acids. Trimming cost V 2 bases and J 8 bases, with 8 bases left between them. Germline CDR1 is SGHRS and CDR2 is YFSETQ. The CDR3: CASSLQGHEQFF. CDR3 nucleotide sequence: TGCGCCAGCAGCTTACAGGGACATGAGCAGTTCTTC.

Regarding this clone: Other nucleotide sequences from this sample produce the same CDR3. The chain employs TRBV29-1 and TRBJ2-7; 13 positions agree with TRBD2. Germline assignment: CDR1 SQVTM and CDR2 ANQGSEA. V trimming: 4 bases; J trimming: 3 bases; junction bases outside the gene matches: 3. This CDR3 has 14 residues. The CDR3 spells CSVGGLAGVYEQYF. CDR3 nucleotide sequence: TGCAGCGTTGGAGGACTAGCGGGAGTCTACGAGCAGTACTTC.

This clone was detected only a few times. CDR3 sequence (DNA): TGCAGCGTCAACGGACCGGGGAACACTGAAGCTTTCTTT. This codes for CSVNGPGNTEAFF. The gene calls are TRBV29-1 and TRBJ1-1; no reliable D call. Per germline, CDR1 SQVTM and CDR2 ANQGSEA. This CDR3 is built from 13 residues. V was cut by 6 bases and J by 1 base, with 12 bases left in between.

The chain links TRBV5-6 to TRBJ2-1; D ambiguous. This CDR3 is 14 amino acids long. V was cut by 1 base and J by 4 bases, with 9 bases left in between. Germline loops: CDR1 SGHDT, CDR2 YYEEEE. DNA for the CDR3: TGTGCCAGCAGCTTGATGGCGCGGTACAATGAGCAGTTCTTC. Amino acids: CASSLMARYNEQFF. The full variable domain, in which reference TRBV5-6 and TRBJ2-1 provide the parts outside the CDR3, is DAGVTQSPTHLIKTRGQQVTLRCSPKSGHDTVSWYQQALGQGPQFIFQYYEEEERQRGNFPDRFSGHQFPNYSSELNVNALLLGDSALYLCASSLMARYNEQFFGPGTRLTVL.

CDR3 nucleotide sequence: TGTGCCAGCAGCTCCCTCGGACTAGCGGGAGAGTCCGAGCAGTACTTC. This gives the protein CASSSLGLAGESEQYF. The chain uses TRBV5-6 and TRBJ2-7; 13 nucleotides match TRBD2. Trimming took 3 bases from V and 6 from J; bases not matched to a gene: 9. This CDR3 region has 16 residues. CDR1 is SGHDT, CDR2 YYEEEE, per germline.

The table lists this clone with a few counts. V and J are TRBV29-1 and TRBJ1-1; D not resolved. Trimming removed 6 bases from V and 1 base from J, with 9 bases in between. From germline, CDR1 is SQVTM and CDR2 ANQGSEA. This CDR3 is built from 12 residues. CDR3: CSVAPSNTEAFF. CDR3 DNA sequence: TGCAGCGTGGCCCCCTCGAACACTGAAGCTTTCTTT.

The chain is built from TRBV15 and TRBJ2-7; unclear D gene. V lost 0 bases and J 2 bases, leaving 11 bases between the germline ends. The CDR3 contains 15 residues. Germline lookup yields CDR1 LNHNV and CDR2 YYDKDF (reference sequence). The DNA of the CDR3 is TGTGCCACCAGCAGAGATCTATACGGTACCTACGAGCAGTACTTC. Translating it yields CATSRDLYGTYEQYF.

V and J are TRBV29-1 and TRBJ1-1, with D maybe TRBD1 (5 bases). V gave up 3 bases and J gave up 0 bases, with 8 bases separating them. Germline CDR1 and CDR2: SQVTM and ANQGSEA. The CDR3 has 13 amino acids. In nucleotides, the CDR3 is TGCAGCGTTGATGGGACGGTGAACACTGAAGCTTTCTTT. Encoded protein: CSVDGTVNTEAFF.

This clone was detected a few times. J is TRBJ1-6 and V is TRBV5-4; maybe TRBD1 (5 bases). Germline lookup yields CDR1 SGHNT and CDR2 YYREEE (reference sequence). Trimming shortened V by 0 bases and J by 8 bases, and 9 bases separated the two germline ends. The CDR3 is 14 amino acids. CDR3 amino acids: CASSLGRADSPLHF. CDR3 sequence (DNA): TGTGCCAGCAGCTTGGGCAGGGCCGATTCACCCCTCCACTTT. Using reference TRBV5-4 and TRBJ1-6 for the parts outside the CDR3, the full variable domain is ETGVTQSPTHLIKTRGQQVTLRCSSQSGHNTVSWYQQALGQGPQFIFQYYREEENGRGNFPPRFSGLQFPNYSSELNVNALELDDSALYLCASSLGRADSPLHFGNGTRLTVT.

The V gene is TRBV5-1, the J gene TRBJ2-3, with 8 positions matching TRBD1. Germline CDR1 is SGHRS and CDR2 is YFSETQ. This CDR3 contains 16 residues. After removal of 0 bases from V and 4 bases from J, the junction contained 7 bases not matched to a gene. In DNA, the CDR3 is TGCGCCAGCAGCTTGGCCACAGGGGGGATCCCAGATACGCAGTATTTT. Protein: CASSLATGGIPDTQYF.

This clone was seen a few times. The rearrangement joins TRBV18 to TRBJ1-5; TRBD1 agrees at 7 bases. With V trimmed by 5 bases and J by 2 bases, 3 bases remained unmatched. This CDR3 is 14 amino acids long. Germline V gene data show CDR1 as KGHSH and CDR2 as LQKENI. CDR3 loop: CASSWGTGNQPQHF. CDR3 bases: TGTGCCAGCTCATGGGGGACAGGCAATCAGCCCCAGCATTTT.

The V gene is TRBV5-1, the J gene TRBJ2-7, with D maybe TRBD1 (6 bases). The CDR3 consists of 14 residues. Per germline, CDR1 SGHRS and CDR2 YFSETQ. Trimming left V 4 bases short and J 3 bases short, with 14 bases between. CDR3 nucleotide sequence: TGCGCCAGCAGCCCCGATACAGGGAACTACGAGCAGTACTTC. Translating gives CASSPDTGNYEQYF. The full variable domain, with the rest looked up from reference TRBV5-1 and TRBJ2-7, is KAGVTQTPRYLIKTRGQQVTLSCSPISGHRSVSWYQQTPGQGLQFLFEYFSETQRNKGNFPGRFSGRQFSNSRSEMNVSTLELGDSALYLCASSPDTGNYEQYFGPGTRLTVT.

CDR3 amino acids: CRWTSRETQYF. For the CDR3, the DNA is TGCCGATGGACTAGCCGGGAGACCCAGTACTTC. The chain carries TRBV20-1 and TRBJ2-5; TRBD2 matches 8 bases. The length of the CDR3 is 11 residues. Germline V gene lookup returns CDR1 DFQATT and CDR2 SNEGSKA (reference sequence).

The chain uses TRBV27 and TRBJ2-2; D is tentatively TRBD1 or TRBD2 (6 bases each). The V gene lost 8 bases and the J gene lost 10 bases, with 20 bases spanning the gap. CDR3 length: 14 residues. Germline V gene data show CDR1 as MNHEY and CDR2 as SMNVEV (reference sequence). DNA of the CDR3: TGTGCCAGCCGAAGGGGGGCGAGCTCCGCGGAGCTGTTTTTT. Its protein product is CASRRGASSAELFF.

The chain carries TRBV6-6 and TRBJ1-6; no clear D. Trimming took off 6 bases at V and 7 bases at J, with 7 bases between the two ends. The CDR3 runs 12 residues. CDR1 is MNHNY, CDR2 SVGAGI, per germline (reference sequence). CDR3 sequence reads: CASSPVNSPLHF. The CDR3, as DNA: TGTGCCAGCAGCCCAGTCAATTCACCCCTCCACTTT.

This clone was picked up one time. The chain employs TRBV7-2 and TRBJ2-3; D unclear. The germline V and J ends were trimmed by 5 bases and 8 bases, with 11 bases remaining between them. CDR3 size: 12 residues. Germline V gene data show CDR1 as SGHTA and CDR2 as FQGNSA. CDR3 in amino acids: CASSHPAATQYF. The CDR3 region has the DNA TGTGCCAGCAGCCACCCCGCGGCTACGCAGTATTTT.

A few counts support this clone. The rearrangement joins TRBV29-1 to TRBJ2-5; D is possibly TRBD2 (5 bases). The length of the CDR3 is 13 residues. Germline loops: CDR1 SQVTM, CDR2 ANQGSEA. V was shortened by 7 bases and J by 2 bases, with 14 bases between the two germline ends. CDR3 nucleotide sequence: TGCAGCGCTGACCTAGCAGCACAAGAGACCCAGTACTTC. Translating it yields CSADLAAQETQYF.

This chain joins TRBV15 and TRBJ1-1; D not resolved. Trimming stripped 1 base from V and 0 bases from J, with 3 bases between. There are 13 residues in the CDR3. Germline CDR1 LNHNV, CDR2 YYDKDF (reference sequence). The CDR3 loop is CATSRVMNTEAFF. In DNA, the CDR3 is TGTGCCACCAGCAGAGTGATGAACACTGAAGCTTTCTTT. The complete variable domain, with remaining parts taken from reference TRBV15 and TRBJ1-1, reads DAMVIQNPRYQVTQFGKPVTLSCSQTLNHNVMYWYQQKSSQAPKLLFHYYDKDFNNEADTPDNFQSRRPNTSFCFLDIRSPGLGDTAMYLCATSRVMNTEAFFGQGTRLTVV.